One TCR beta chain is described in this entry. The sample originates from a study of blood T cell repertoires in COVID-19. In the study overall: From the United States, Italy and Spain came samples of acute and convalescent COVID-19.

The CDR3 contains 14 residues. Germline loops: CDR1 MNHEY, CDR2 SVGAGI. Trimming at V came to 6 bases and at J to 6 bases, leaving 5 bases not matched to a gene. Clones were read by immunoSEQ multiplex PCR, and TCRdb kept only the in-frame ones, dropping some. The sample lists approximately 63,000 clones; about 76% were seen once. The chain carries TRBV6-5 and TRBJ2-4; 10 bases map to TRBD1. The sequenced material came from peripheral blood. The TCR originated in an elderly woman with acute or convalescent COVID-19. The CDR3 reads CASSRQGAVNIQYF. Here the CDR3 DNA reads TGTGCCAGCAGCCGACAGGGGGCAGTAAACATTCAGTACTTC.